Each of the 5 T cell receptor beta chains below was sequenced from the same sample in a study of cytomegalovirus exposure and HLA in healthy donors. The PCR employed 60 Vbeta primers together with 13 Jbeta primers. Only in-frame clones appear in the TCRdb table, and some are missing; sequencing was by immunoSEQ multiplex PCR. The profile covers roughly 170,000 clones, with just under 80% appearing a single time and under 15% taken by the ten largest. Sample: PBMCs. These receptors were obtained from a woman between 45 and 60 years old in good health and CMV-seropositive.

The CDR3 DNA sequence: TGTGCCAGCAGCTTAGCAGGGTCCTACGAGCAGTACTTC. The encoded protein is CASSLAGSYEQYF. V usage is TRBV11-2 and J usage is TRBJ2-7; D is perhaps TRBD1 (5 bases). V lost 1 base to trimming and J lost 1 base, with 5 bases between them. The germline CDR1 and CDR2 sequences are SGHAT and FQNNGV. The CDR3 length is 13 residues.

This chain joins TRBV7-8 and TRBJ2-5, with 8 bases matching TRBD2. V lost 1 base to trimming and J lost 5 bases; unmatched junction nucleotides: 9. Germline CDR1 reads SGHVS; CDR2 reads FQNEAQ. This CDR3 is 16 amino acids long. The CDR3 region has the DNA TGTGCCAGCAGCTTAGAAATAGCGGGGTTCTCGGAGACCCAGTACTTC. Translated, it gives CASSLEIAGFSETQYF.

There are many counts of this clone. The chain uses TRBV6-1 and TRBJ2-5; D perhaps matches TRBD2 (5 bases). The CDR3 runs to 16 residues. Germline assignment: CDR1 MNHNS and CDR2 SASEGT. V was pared by 2 bases and J by 2 bases, with 15 bases between. CDR3 sequence reads: CASSENGVWEQETQYF. CDR3 in DNA: TGTGCCAGCAGTGAAAACGGGGTCTGGGAACAAGAGACCCAGTACTTC.

This clone has just a few counts. V and J are TRBV5-6 and TRBJ1-2; D gene uncertain. Germline assignment: CDR1 SGHDT and CDR2 YYEEEE. V dropped 3 bases and J dropped 3 bases, with 15 bases sitting between them. This CDR3 has 15 residues. The DNA of the CDR3 is TGTGCCAGCAGCTCGCGGGTCTTAGAGGACTATGGCTACACCTTC. This encodes CASSSRVLEDYGYTF.

This chain uses TRBV5-1 with TRBJ1-1; the D gene is possibly TRBD1 (5 bases). CDR3 length: 15 residues. V shed 0 bases and J shed 4 bases, with 13 bases lying between them. Germline assignment: CDR1 SGHRS and CDR2 YFSETQ. The CDR3 coding sequence is TGCGCCAGCAGCTTGGGGGACGGCGGGACCACTGAAGCTTTCTTT. The encoded protein is CASSLGDGGTTEAFF.